This TCR beta chain came from a study of blood T cell repertoires in COVID-19. The wider study: Italy, Spain and the United States were the sources of the convalescent and acute COVID-19 samples. The analysed material was cDNA or gDNA that came from T cells, B-cell-depleted T cells, or PBMCs.

Seattle's enrolled individuals joined amid active infection and were then monitored longitudinally. In the study's own analysis: Nucleated cell counts were estimated from reference gene primer amplification. Repertoires were generated with immunoSEQ multiplex PCR, while TCRdb's copy carries only in-frame clones and drops some. The V and J calls and the clone size are those of that table, but D and trimming were determined from the DNA. The sample gives fewer than 350,000 clones, about nine tenths of which show up once; 1.6% is in the top ten. CDR3 length: 17 residues. The V gene end was trimmed by 4 bases and the J gene end by 7 bases; junction bases not matched to a gene: 16. The germline V gene encodes CDR1 GTSNPN and CDR2 SVGIG (reference sequence).

Input material: peripheral blood. This sequence was found in a woman in her thirties with COVID-19, enrolled during active disease. This chain uses TRBV30 with TRBJ1-6; 7 bases are shared with TRBD1. The CDR3 loop is CAWITKGGQSANSPLHF. Here the CDR3 DNA reads TGTGCCTGGATCACCAAGGGGGGACAGAGCGCAAATTCACCCCTCCACTTT. Filled out from reference TRBV30 and TRBJ1-6, the complete variable domain reads SQTIHQWPATLVQPVGSPLSLECTVEGTSNPNLYWYRQAAGRGLQLLFYSVGIGQISSEVPQNLSASRPQDRQFILSSKKLLLSDSGFYLCAWITKGGQSANSPLHFGNGTRLTVT.